Below, 32 T cell receptor beta chains from the same sample are listed, as sequenced in a study of blood T cell repertoires in COVID-19. Repertoires were generated with immunoSEQ multiplex PCR, while TCRdb's copy carries only in-frame clones and drops some. The sample includes approximately 150,000 clones, approximately 88% of them seen just once. Material for sequencing was PBMCs or T cells enriched from blood (not recorded which). The receptors stem from a man between 65 and 85 years old who had been exposed to COVID-19.

This rearrangement joins TRBV2 to TRBJ1-6; the D is unclear. The CDR3 runs to 13 residues. From germline, CDR1 is SNHLY and CDR2 FYNNEI. Trimming pared 0 bases from V and 7 bases from J, leaving 4 bases between. CDR3 DNA: TGTGCCAGCAGTGAAGCGCGGAATTCACCCCTCCACTTT. Its protein product is CASSEARNSPLHF.

Comments on this clone: One junction end does not reproduce the germline sequence, and a read error may be involved. The V and J genes are TRBV25-1 and TRBJ1-1; 12 bases map to TRBD1. In germline, CDR1 is MGHDK, CDR2 SYGVNS. The CDR3 has 15 residues. The CDR3 reads CASSRDRGLKTEAFF. DNA for the CDR3: TGTGCCAGCAGCCGGGACAGGGGGCTGAAGACTGAAGCTTTCTTT.

This chain connects TRBV4-3 to TRBJ2-1; tentative D call: TRBD2 (5 bases). This CDR3 is 17 amino acids long. The germline V gene has CDR1 LGHNA and CDR2 YSLEER. V was cut by 0 bases and J by 2 bases, with 14 bases left in between. This CDR3 reads CASSQEGGTSTYNEQFF. CDR3 coding DNA: TGCGCCAGCAGCCAAGAAGGAGGAACCTCGACCTACAATGAGCAGTTCTTC.

This clone was seen just once. V usage is TRBV18 and J usage is TRBJ2-5; 13 bases line up with TRBD2. V gave up 1 base and J gave up 3 bases; unmatched junction bases: 11. The CDR3 runs to 19 residues. Germline V gives CDR1 KGHSH, CDR2 LQKENI. The CDR3 DNA is TGTGCCAGCTCACCACTTCGGACTAGCGGGAGTCAGGTGAAAGAGACCCAGTACTTC. Its protein product is CASSPLRTSGSQVKETQYF.

The rearrangement uses TRBV5-1 and TRBJ2-1; no firm D call. Germline values: CDR1 SGHRS, CDR2 YFSETQ. V was pared by 0 bases and J by 6 bases, with 7 bases between. The CDR3 is 13 amino acids. The CDR3 sequence is CASSLAPLNEQFF. In DNA form, the CDR3 reads TGCGCCAGCAGCTTGGCCCCACTCAATGAGCAGTTCTTC.

In its sample, this clone was seen a few times. The rearrangement joins TRBV7-2 to TRBJ1-2; the D gene is possibly TRBD1 (5 bases). The CDR3 is 14 amino acids. Trimming took 5 bases from V and 0 from J, leaving 10 bases between them. Per the germline V gene, CDR1 is SGHTA and CDR2 is FQGNSA. CDR3 residues: CASSTAGTNYGYTF. CDR3 sequence (DNA): TGTGCCAGCAGCACTGCAGGGACTAACTATGGCTACACCTTC.

This chain joins TRBV29-1 and TRBJ1-4, with D perhaps TRBD1 (6 bases). Germline values: CDR1 SQVTM, CDR2 ANQGSEA. V was pared by 5 bases and J by 4 bases, with 11 bases between. CDR3 length: 13 amino acids. The CDR3 DNA reads as TGCAGCGTTACAGGGTCAGATAATGAAAAACTGTTTTTT. Translating gives CSVTGSDNEKLFF.

The chain has TRBV6-5 and TRBJ2-7; D is possibly TRBD2 (6 bases). Trimming stripped 2 bases from V and 5 bases from J, with 16 bases between. The CDR3 consists of 15 residues. The germline CDR1 and CDR2 sequences are MNHEY and SVGAGI. The CDR3 spells CASSYRASDRNEQYF. CDR3 in DNA: TGTGCCAGCAGTTACCGGGCTAGCGACCGTAACGAGCAGTACTTC.

This clone was seen more than once but under ten times. V is TRBV19 and J is TRBJ1-2; TRBD1 agrees at 10 bases. With 6 bases clipped from V and 6 bases from J, the junction kept 7 bases outside the gene matches. Germline V lookup: CDR1 LNHDA, CDR2 SQIVND (reference sequence). The CDR3 is 14 residues long. The CDR3 is CASRTGGRDNGYTF. CDR3 bases: TGTGCCAGTAGGACAGGGGGCCGCGACAATGGCTACACCTTC.

The chain carries TRBV2 and TRBJ1-2; perhaps TRBD1 as D (6 bases). The CDR3 is 15 amino acids. The ends were cut back, 6 bases at V and 1 base at J, with 15 bases in the middle. Germline V CDR1 and CDR2: SNHLY, FYNNEI. The chain's CDR3 is CASSARDNRNYGYTF. CDR3 sequence (DNA): TGTGCCAGCAGCGCCCGGGACAACCGTAACTATGGCTACACCTTC.

This chain links TRBV29-1 with TRBJ2-7; TRBD1 agrees at 10 bases. This CDR3 has 14 residues. V was clipped by 6 bases and J by 3 bases; unmatched bases: 8. Germline CDR1 SQVTM, CDR2 ANQGSEA. CDR3 nucleotide sequence: TGCAGCGTCAAACACGGGACAGGGGACTACGAGCAGTACTTC. Protein: CSVKHGTGDYEQYF.

The chain uses TRBV6-5 and TRBJ1-2; D is unresolved. Between the trimmed V and J ends, which lost 8 bases and 5 bases, there was a span of 9 bases. Germline values: CDR1 MNHEY, CDR2 SVGAGI. The CDR3 has 11 residues. This CDR3 reads CASGVSYGYTF. CDR3 bases: TGTGCCAGCGGAGTATCTTATGGCTACACCTTC.

This clone has just one count. The genes are TRBV7-6 and TRBJ1-1, with a possible D match to TRBD1 (5 bases). Trimming removed 2 bases at V and 4 bases at J, with 11 bases between. Germline CDR1 is SGHVS and CDR2 is FNYEAQ. The CDR3 has 14 amino acids. CDR3 DNA: TGTGCCAGCAGCTTATACACCGGGGGCACTGAAGCTTTCTTT. This encodes CASSLYTGGTEAFF. Together with reference TRBV7-6 and TRBJ1-1, the CDR3 gives the full variable domain: GAGVSQSPRYKVTKRGQDVALRCDPISGHVSLYWYRQALGQGPEFLTYFNYEAQQDKSGLPNDRFSAERPEGSISTLTIQRTEQRDSAMYRCASSLYTGGTEAFFGQGTRLTVV.

This chain links TRBV15 with TRBJ1-4, with D possibly TRBD1 on 6 matching bases. V lost 8 bases, J lost 8 bases, and 18 bases lay in between. CDR1 is LNHNV and CDR2 is YYDKDF in the germline V gene (reference sequence). This CDR3 region has 14 residues. The CDR3 sequence is CATGNRASGEKLFF. DNA for the CDR3: TGTGCCACCGGGAACAGGGCGTCGGGCGAAAAACTGTTTTTT.

Only a few counts were recorded for this clone. The chain couples TRBV7-2 to TRBJ1-3, with 8 bases identical to TRBD1. The germline CDR1 and CDR2 sequences are SGHTA and FQGNSA. V lost 6 bases and J lost 0; bases outside the gene matches: 10. CDR3 length equals 17 residues. As DNA, the CDR3 is TGTGCCAGCAGTCAGGGCAGGGGGCCCAGCTCTGGAAACACCATATATTTT. Residues: CASSQGRGPSSGNTIYF.

CDR3 in DNA: TGTGCCAGCAGTGAAAGCAGGTCCCAGGAGCAGTACTTC. It encodes CASSESRSQEQYF. The chain carries TRBV6-1 and TRBJ2-7, with D unresolved. The CDR3 length is 13 residues. Germline assignment: CDR1 MNHNS and CDR2 SASEGT. Between the trimmed V and J ends, which lost 2 bases and 7 bases, there was a span of 12 bases.

This clone was counted only a few times. The V gene is TRBV6-5, the J gene TRBJ1-6, with D uncertain. This CDR3 is 15 amino acids long. The V end was cut by 0 bases, the J end by 5 bases, with 8 bases between. CDR1 is MNHEY and CDR2 is SVGAGI in the germline V gene. CDR3 protein: CASSYSAGNNSPLHF. The CDR3 coding sequence is TGTGCCAGCAGTTACTCAGCGGGGAATAATTCACCCCTCCACTTT.

The genes are TRBV9 and TRBJ1-1; D may be TRBD1 (5 bases). V lost 0 bases and J 1 base, leaving 10 bases between the germline ends. This CDR3 has 15 residues. Germline loops: CDR1 SGDLS, CDR2 YYNGEE. CDR3 bases: TGTGCCAGCAGCGTAGTATCGGGGGGGAACACTGAAGCTTTCTTT. Translating gives CASSVVSGGNTEAFF.

The chain uses TRBV4-2 and TRBJ2-7; D unclear. Trimming took 5 bases from V and 3 from J, leaving 14 bases between them. CDR3 size: 14 residues. The germline V gene encodes CDR1 LGHNA and CDR2 YNFKEQ. The CDR3 protein is CASSTLGSYYEQYF. In DNA form, the CDR3 reads TGTGCCAGCAGCACCCTCGGGTCTTACTACGAGCAGTACTTC.

V and J are TRBV28 and TRBJ2-3; no clear D gene. The CDR3 contains 12 residues. V was cut by 3 bases and J by 4 bases, with 5 bases left in between. In germline, CDR1 is MDHEN, CDR2 SYDVKM. CDR3 nucleotides: TGTGCCAGCAGTTTTTCTCCAGATACGCAGTATTTT. Translating gives CASSFSPDTQYF.

The chain is built from TRBV11-3 and TRBJ2-7; D is perhaps TRBD2 (5 bases). Trimming cost V 0 bases and J 3 bases, with 6 bases left between them. Per the germline V gene, CDR1 is SGHNT and CDR2 is YENEEA. This CDR3 has 13 amino acids. CDR3 sequence reads: CASSLDAGYEQYF. CDR3 DNA sequence: TGTGCCAGCAGCTTAGATGCGGGCTACGAGCAGTACTTC.

This chain connects TRBV3-1 (or the pseudogene TRBV3-2) to TRBJ1-2; 7 positions match TRBD1. Trimming cost V 5 bases and J 7 bases; bases outside gene matches: 4. CDR1 and CDR2 from the germline V gene are LGHDT and YNNKEL (reference sequence). This CDR3 has 12 amino acids. The CDR3 DNA follows: TGTGCCAGCAGCAGGACAGGTGGTGGCTACACCTTC. This codes for CASSRTGGGYTF.

The rearrangement uses TRBV18 and TRBJ2-1, with TRBD1 as a possible D gene (6 bases). Germline CDR1 is KGHSH and CDR2 is LQKENI. Trimming removed 2 bases at V and 3 bases at J, with 14 bases between. This CDR3 has 16 residues. CDR3 DNA: TGTGCCAGCTCACCAGGAACAGGGAGTGTCTACAATGAGCAGTTCTTC. As protein: CASSPGTGSVYNEQFF.

This clone appeared a single time. This chain joins TRBV19 and TRBJ2-2; 7 bases match TRBD2. This CDR3 has 15 residues. Trimming took 3 bases from V and 7 from J; bases not matched to a gene: 8. Germline V lookup: CDR1 LNHDA, CDR2 SQIVND (reference sequence). As DNA, the CDR3 is TGTGCCAGTAGTATTGGTACTAGCGTCCTCGGGGAGCTGTTTTTT. This codes for CASSIGTSVLGELFF. Supplemented by reference TRBV19 and TRBJ2-2, the full variable domain reads DGGITQSPKYLFRKEGQNVTLSCEQNLNHDAMYWYRQDPGQGLRLIYYSQIVNDFQKGDIAEGYSVSREKKESFPLTVTSAQKNPTAFYLCASSIGTSVLGELFFGEGSRLTVL.

This clone has a single count. In nucleotides, the CDR3 is TGTGCCAGCAGCCAAGGACTAGCGGGCCAAGATACGCAGTATTTT. As protein: CASSQGLAGQDTQYF. The V gene is TRBV7-7, the J gene TRBJ2-3, with 11 bases matching TRBD2. Unmatched junction bases numbered 6, after V lost 5 bases and J lost 5 bases. Germline V gene sequence: CDR1 SSHAT, CDR2 FNYEAQ (reference sequence). The CDR3 extends over 15 amino acids.

The rearrangement uses TRBV6-2 or TRBV6-3 and TRBJ2-1; the D gene is possibly TRBD1 (6 bases). Between the trimmed V and J ends, which lost 0 bases and 7 bases, there was a span of 13 bases. The CDR3 has 15 residues. From germline, CDR1 is MNHEY and CDR2 SVGEGT. CDR3 protein: CASSYSRGRGNEQFF. CDR3 DNA: TGTGCCAGCAGTTACTCCAGGGGCAGGGGAAATGAGCAGTTCTTC.

The chain carries TRBV27 and TRBJ1-3; TRBD1 matches at 8 bases. The CDR3 runs to 15 residues. The ends lost 4 bases at V and 3 bases at J; junction bases unmatched: 5. Germline assignment: CDR1 MNHEY and CDR2 SMNVEV (reference sequence). The CDR3 sequence is CASSSTTGDGNTIYF. CDR3 coding DNA: TGTGCCAGCAGTTCCACGACAGGGGATGGAAACACCATATATTTT.

V usage is TRBV7-9 and J usage is TRBJ1-1; 7 nucleotides match TRBD1. The length of the CDR3 is 13 residues. Germline V gives CDR1 SEHNR, CDR2 FQNEAQ (reference sequence). Trimming at V came to 9 bases and at J to 0 bases, leaving 4 bases not matched to a gene. CDR3 in DNA: TGTGCCAGTACCGGGACAGTGAACACTGAAGCTTTCTTT. Residues: CASTGTVNTEAFF.

This chain joins TRBV2 and TRBJ1-5; 7 nucleotides match TRBD1. Trimming took 4 bases from V and 6 from J; bases not matched to a gene: 9. Germline V CDR1 and CDR2: SNHLY, FYNNEI. The CDR3 has 15 amino acids. This CDR3 is CASSVVGGASQPQHF. As DNA, the CDR3 is TGTGCCAGCAGTGTGGTAGGGGGCGCCTCTCAGCCCCAGCATTTT.

This chain joins TRBV25-1 and TRBJ1-5; TRBD1 aligns across 11 bases. Per germline, CDR1 MGHDK and CDR2 SYGVNS. The CDR3 extends over 15 amino acids. V lost 3 bases and J lost 6; bases outside the gene matches: 4. CDR3 sequence reads: CASSDGQGAGQPQHF. CDR3 DNA sequence: TGTGCCAGCAGTGACGGACAGGGGGCCGGTCAGCCCCAGCATTTT.

The CDR3: CASSTLRGQGAFETQYF. CDR3 DNA: TGTGCCAGCAGCACCCTCCGGGGGCAGGGGGCGTTCGAGACCCAGTACTTC. The chain recombines TRBV28 with TRBJ2-5; 8 bases align to TRBD1. Per germline, CDR1 MDHEN and CDR2 SYDVKM. CDR3 length equals 17 residues. The V and J ends lost 6 bases and 5 bases, in that order; junction bases with no gene match: 17.

The chain uses TRBV6-5 and TRBJ1-4, with D hard to call. Germline V gene lookup returns CDR1 MNHEY and CDR2 SVGAGI. The V and J ends lost 0 bases and 0 bases respectively, with 8 bases between them. The CDR3 covers 16 residues. CDR3 residues: CASSYSPVPTNEKLFF. CDR3 sequence (DNA): TGTGCCAGCAGTTACTCCCCGGTTCCAACTAATGAAAAACTGTTTTTT.